What follows describes a single T cell receptor beta chain. Antigen specificity is unknown. This CDR3 is 16 amino acids long. Trimming at V came to 6 bases and at J to 2 bases, leaving 7 bases not matched to a gene. TCRdb re-analysed the 5' RACE reads in MiXCR, keeping a single row per CDR3 protein. In the table there are about 540,000 distinct CDR3 sequences, approximately 11% of which are singletons. This specimen comes from a study of CD8 T cells in ankylosing spondylitis. The study's findings and limits: A TCR beta motif made of fewer than ten highly homologous variants seemed typical of ankylosing spondylitis blood.

The TCR originated in a male donor with ankylosing spondylitis. The chain links TRBV12-3 or TRBV12-4 to TRBJ1-4, with 9 nucleotides matching TRBD1. The sequencing input was blood, either unsorted or a sorted T cell fraction (not recorded which). CDR3 nucleotides: TGTGCCAGCAGACGAACAGGGGGCGCGACTAATGAAAAACTGTTTTTT. This gives the protein CASRRTGGATNEKLFF.